Listed below are T cell receptor beta chains from one sample, sequenced in a study of T cells in Graves' hyperthyroidism and ophthalmopathy. One entry per CDR3 protein results from TCRdb running MiXCR on the multiplex PCR reads. Among about 410,000 distinct CDR3 sequences listed, 13% to 15% were seen once. Sequenced: blood. The receptors derive from a woman in her twenties or thirties with Graves' ophthalmopathy. The CDR3 runs from the conserved cysteine through the conserved F or W. Fields, in order: D gene, J gene, V gene, clone size, CDR3 protein, CDR3 DNA. The D gene is left open where the match is weak. Clone size is given for some rows only: seen once, a few or many times, or a class if the clone is expanded.

d_gene: .; j_gene: TRBJ1-5; v_gene: TRBV7-8; abundance: many; CDR3aa: CASSLFAGARRNQPQHF; CDR3nt: TGTGCCAGCAGCTTATTTGCGGGGGCGCGGCGCAATCAGCCCCAGCATTTT
d_gene: TRBD2; j_gene: TRBJ2-3; v_gene: TRBV10-1; abundance: many; CDR3aa: CASSSGGFTDTQYF; CDR3nt: TGCGCCAGCTCTAGCGGGGGGTTCACAGATACGCAGTATTTT
d_gene: .; j_gene: TRBJ2-4; v_gene: TRBV28; abundance: many; CDR3aa: CASSPMRVGNIQYF; CDR3nt: TGTGCCAGCAGCCCTATGAGGGTGGGAAACATTCAGTACTTC
d_gene: .; j_gene: TRBJ1-5; v_gene: TRBV20-1; abundance: .; CDR3aa: CSATPSDYSNQPQHF; CDR3nt: TGCAGTGCTACTCCCAGTGATTATAGCAATCAGCCCCAGCATTTT
d_gene: TRBD1; j_gene: TRBJ1-1; v_gene: TRBV28; abundance: many; CDR3aa: CASKMTGGTEAFF; CDR3nt: TGTGCCAGCAAAATGACAGGGGGTACTGAAGCTTTCTTT
d_gene: .; j_gene: TRBJ1-5; v_gene: TRBV6-1; abundance: many; CDR3aa: CASTSLGKGGNQPQHF; CDR3nt: TGTGCCAGCACGTCGCTGGGGAAAGGGGGCAATCAGCCCCAGCATTTT
d_gene: TRBD2; j_gene: TRBJ2-4; v_gene: TRBV7-9; abundance: .; CDR3aa: CASRDGGLAGGMDIQYF; CDR3nt: TGTGCCAGCAGGGATGGGGGACTAGCGGGGGGGATGGACATTCAGTACTTC
d_gene: .; j_gene: TRBJ2-7; v_gene: TRBV6-1; abundance: many; CDR3aa: CASRPDGAYEQYF; CDR3nt: TGTGCCAGCAGACCGGACGGCGCATACGAGCAGTACTTC
d_gene: .; j_gene: TRBJ2-7; v_gene: TRBV19; abundance: few; CDR3aa: CASSIEGGPYEQYF; CDR3nt: TGTGCCAGTAGTATAGAAGGGGGACCCTACGAGCAGTACTTC
d_gene: TRBD2; j_gene: TRBJ2-1; v_gene: TRBV7-6; abundance: many; CDR3aa: CASSSLKRGGNEQFF; CDR3nt: TGTGCCAGCAGCTCCCTAAAGCGGGGGGGCAATGAGCAGTTCTTC
d_gene: TRBD2; j_gene: TRBJ2-5; v_gene: TRBV9; abundance: many; CDR3aa: CASNGGYYQETQYF; CDR3nt: TGTGCCAGTAACGGGGGGTACTACCAAGAGACCCAGTACTTC
d_gene: TRBD2; j_gene: TRBJ2-1; v_gene: TRBV7-2; abundance: many; CDR3aa: CASSGGGERGGLVEQFF; CDR3nt: TGTGCCAGCAGCGGGGGGGGGGAGCGGGGGGGGTTGGTTGAGCAGTTCTTC
d_gene: .; j_gene: TRBJ2-3; v_gene: TRBV20-1; abundance: few; CDR3aa: CSARDGRATTDTQYF; CDR3nt: TGCAGTGCTAGAGATGGGCGAGCTACCACAGATACGCAGTATTTT
d_gene: TRBD2; j_gene: TRBJ2-7; v_gene: TRBV3-1; abundance: .; CDR3aa: CASRDPGGSYEQYF; CDR3nt: TGTGCCAGCAGGGACCCGGGGGGGAGCTACGAGCAGTACTTC
d_gene: .; j_gene: TRBJ2-2; v_gene: TRBV7-9; abundance: few; CDR3aa: CASSLTVTGELFF; CDR3nt: TGTGCCAGCAGCTTGACTGTTACCGGGGAGCTGTTTTTT
d_gene: TRBD1; j_gene: TRBJ1-1; v_gene: TRBV30; abundance: few; CDR3aa: CAWSPSGGYNTEAFF; CDR3nt: TGTGCCTGGAGTCCGTCAGGGGGTTATAACACTGAAGCTTTCTTT
d_gene: .; j_gene: TRBJ1-6; v_gene: TRBV27; abundance: .; CDR3aa: CASSWEQDSPLHF; CDR3nt: TGTGCCAGCAGTTGGGAACAGGACTCACCCCTCCACTTT
d_gene: .; j_gene: TRBJ1-1; v_gene: TRBV7-8; abundance: many; CDR3aa: CASNHGAENTEAFF; CDR3nt: TGTGCCAGCAACCATGGAGCAGAGAACACTGAAGCTTTCTTT
d_gene: .; j_gene: TRBJ1-2; v_gene: TRBV24-1; abundance: many; CDR3aa: CATSDSPENYGYTF; CDR3nt: TGTGCCACCAGTGATTCTCCGGAAAACTATGGCTACACCTTC
d_gene: .; j_gene: TRBJ1-2; v_gene: TRBV20-1; abundance: many; CDR3aa: CSADIPGGRQYGYTF; CDR3nt: TGCAGTGCCGATATACCCGGGGGGCGTCAATATGGCTACACCTTC
d_gene: TRBD1; j_gene: TRBJ2-5; v_gene: TRBV2; abundance: many; CDR3aa: CASSEPGQQETQYF; CDR3nt: TGTGCCAGCAGCGAGCCGGGACAGCAAGAGACCCAGTACTTC
d_gene: .; j_gene: TRBJ2-7; v_gene: TRBV3-1; abundance: many; CDR3aa: CASSHERQAQYF; CDR3nt: TGTGCCAGCAGCCACGAAAGACAGGCGCAGTACTTC
d_gene: .; j_gene: TRBJ1-1; v_gene: TRBV30; abundance: many; CDR3aa: CAWSVRQMNTEAFF; CDR3nt: TGTGCCTGGAGTGTCCGGCAGATGAACACTGAAGCTTTCTTT
d_gene: .; j_gene: TRBJ1-5; v_gene: TRBV4-1; abundance: few; CDR3aa: CASSQDLAGPQHF; CDR3nt: TGCGCCAGCAGCCAAGATCTGGCGGGCCCCCAGCATTTT
d_gene: .; j_gene: TRBJ1-1; v_gene: TRBV2; abundance: many; CDR3aa: CASSRSGLMNTEAFF; CDR3nt: TGTGCCAGCAGCCGATCTGGCCTCATGAACACTGAAGCTTTCTTT
d_gene: TRBD1; j_gene: TRBJ2-7; v_gene: TRBV6-1; abundance: .; CDR3aa: CASAWTGGAYEQYF; CDR3nt: TGTGCCAGCGCCTGGACAGGGGGGGCCTACGAGCAGTACTTC
d_gene: .; j_gene: TRBJ2-5; v_gene: TRBV5-1; abundance: .; CDR3aa: CASSLEIGPLYF; CDR3nt: TGCGCCAGCAGCTTGGAGATAGGGCCACTGTACTTC
d_gene: TRBD1; j_gene: TRBJ2-1; v_gene: TRBV20-1; abundance: .; CDR3aa: CSASGTGLYNEQFF; CDR3nt: TGCAGTGCTAGCGGGACAGGGCTATACAATGAGCAGTTCTTC
d_gene: TRBD2; j_gene: TRBJ2-1; v_gene: TRBV10-2; abundance: few; CDR3aa: CASRNSGGSNEQFF; CDR3nt: TGCGCCAGCAGAAATAGCGGGGGTAGTAATGAGCAGTTCTTC
d_gene: .; j_gene: TRBJ1-5; v_gene: TRBV7-8; abundance: .; CDR3aa: CVSSYRPGERQPQHF; CDR3nt: TGTGTCAGCAGCTACAGGCCAGGGGAAAGGCAGCCCCAGCATTTT
d_gene: .; j_gene: TRBJ2-5; v_gene: TRBV12-3/TRBV12-4; abundance: many; CDR3aa: CASSPSTGETQYF; CDR3nt: TGTGCCAGCAGTCCCTCAACCGGGGAGACCCAGTACTTC
d_gene: TRBD2; j_gene: TRBJ2-1; v_gene: TRBV3-1; abundance: many; CDR3aa: CASSLSGGRNEQFF; CDR3nt: TGTGCCAGCAGCCTCAGCGGGGGACGGAATGAGCAGTTCTTC
d_gene: .; j_gene: TRBJ2-2; v_gene: TRBV9; abundance: many; CDR3aa: CASSARLLGHTGELFF; CDR3nt: TGTGCCAGCAGCGCCCGCCTCCTGGGGCACACCGGGGAGCTGTTTTTT
d_gene: .; j_gene: TRBJ2-7; v_gene: TRBV29-1; abundance: many; CDR3aa: CSVEIGRSSYEQYF; CDR3nt: TGCAGCGTTGAAATAGGCCGTAGCTCCTACGAGCAGTACTTC
d_gene: TRBD1; j_gene: TRBJ1-5; v_gene: TRBV10-2; abundance: few; CDR3aa: CASSYRGPKQPQHF; CDR3nt: TGCGCCAGTAGTTACAGGGGGCCAAAGCAGCCCCAGCATTTT
d_gene: .; j_gene: TRBJ1-4; v_gene: TRBV28; abundance: many; CDR3aa: CASSGTTRANEKLFF; CDR3nt: TGTGCCAGCAGCGGGACAACCAGGGCTAATGAAAAACTGTTTTTT
d_gene: .; j_gene: TRBJ2-1; v_gene: TRBV6-5; abundance: .; CDR3aa: CASSYSWGQSSHNEQFF; CDR3nt: TGTGCCAGCAGTTACTCGTGGGGCCAGAGCTCCCACAATGAGCAGTTCTTC
d_gene: .; j_gene: TRBJ1-3; v_gene: TRBV12-3/TRBV12-4; abundance: many; CDR3aa: CASSSSRGLRGNTIYF; CDR3nt: TGTGCCAGCAGTTCCTCCCGGGGCCTGAGGGGAAACACCATATATTTT
d_gene: .; j_gene: TRBJ2-7; v_gene: TRBV5-1; abundance: many; CDR3aa: CASSLFGAGSYEQYF; CDR3nt: TGCGCCAGCAGCTTGTTCGGGGCAGGATCCTACGAGCAGTACTTC
d_gene: .; j_gene: TRBJ2-1; v_gene: TRBV18; abundance: many; CDR3aa: CASSPQGRFNEQFF; CDR3nt: TGTGCCAGCTCACCACAGGGTAGGTTCAATGAGCAGTTCTTC
d_gene: .; j_gene: TRBJ2-2; v_gene: TRBV2; abundance: many; CDR3aa: CASSEQGTGNGELFF; CDR3nt: TGTGCCAGCAGTGAACAGGGAACGGGGAACGGGGAGCTGTTTTTT
d_gene: TRBD1; j_gene: TRBJ1-4; v_gene: TRBV29-1; abundance: few; CDR3aa: CSASGQGATNEKLFF; CDR3nt: TGCAGCGCCTCCGGACAGGGGGCGACTAATGAAAAACTGTTTTTT
d_gene: .; j_gene: TRBJ2-5; v_gene: TRBV5-1; abundance: once; CDR3aa: CASSLAGRQQETQYF; CDR3nt: TGCGCCAGCAGCTTGGCCGGGAGACAGCAAGAGACCCAGTACTTC
d_gene: TRBD1; j_gene: TRBJ2-7; v_gene: TRBV18; abundance: many; CDR3aa: CASSPIDRGHDEQYF; CDR3nt: TGTGCCAGCTCACCGATAGACAGGGGGCATGACGAGCAGTACTTC
d_gene: .; j_gene: TRBJ2-7; v_gene: TRBV20-1; abundance: few; CDR3aa: CSAQGLGTYEQYF; CDR3nt: TGCAGTGCCCAGGGGCTAGGTACCTACGAGCAGTACTTC
d_gene: .; j_gene: TRBJ2-1; v_gene: TRBV9; abundance: many; CDR3aa: CASSVGSGGFYNEQFF; CDR3nt: TGTGCCAGCAGCGTAGGGTCGGGGGGCTTTTACAATGAGCAGTTCTTC
d_gene: TRBD2; j_gene: TRBJ2-5; v_gene: TRBV5-1; abundance: few; CDR3aa: CASSFASGGAVETQYF; CDR3nt: TGCGCCAGCAGCTTTGCTAGCGGGGGGGCCGTGGAGACCCAGTACTTC
d_gene: .; j_gene: TRBJ2-1; v_gene: TRBV29-1; abundance: .; CDR3aa: CSVDWGTYNEQFF; CDR3nt: TGCAGCGTTGACTGGGGGACCTACAATGAGCAGTTCTTC
d_gene: .; j_gene: TRBJ2-1; v_gene: TRBV28; abundance: many; CDR3aa: CASSVRVGYSYNEQFF; CDR3nt: TGTGCCAGCAGCGTGCGGGTCGGGTATTCCTACAATGAGCAGTTCTTC
d_gene: .; j_gene: TRBJ1-4; v_gene: TRBV5-1; abundance: few; CDR3aa: CASSLTVSDEKLFF; CDR3nt: TGCGCCAGCAGCTTGACAGTGTCGGATGAAAAACTGTTTTTT
d_gene: .; j_gene: TRBJ1-4; v_gene: TRBV25-1; abundance: .; CDR3aa: CASSLTGMSEKLFF; CDR3nt: TGTGCCAGCAGCTTGACAGGAATGAGTGAAAAACTGTTTTTT
d_gene: .; j_gene: TRBJ1-1; v_gene: TRBV10-1; abundance: few; CDR3aa: CASSDLIAGEAFF; CDR3nt: TGCGCCAGCAGTGATTTAATAGCAGGGGAAGCTTTCTTT
d_gene: .; j_gene: TRBJ2-2; v_gene: TRBV25-1; abundance: .; CDR3aa: CASSEPPRGGRIGELFF; CDR3nt: TGTGCCAGCAGTGAACCCCCCCGTGGGGGGCGTATCGGGGAGCTGTTTTTT
d_gene: .; j_gene: TRBJ1-2; v_gene: TRBV28; abundance: .; CDR3aa: CASSPRTGWHGYTF; CDR3nt: TGTGCCAGCAGTCCCCGAACAGGGTGGCATGGCTACACCTTC